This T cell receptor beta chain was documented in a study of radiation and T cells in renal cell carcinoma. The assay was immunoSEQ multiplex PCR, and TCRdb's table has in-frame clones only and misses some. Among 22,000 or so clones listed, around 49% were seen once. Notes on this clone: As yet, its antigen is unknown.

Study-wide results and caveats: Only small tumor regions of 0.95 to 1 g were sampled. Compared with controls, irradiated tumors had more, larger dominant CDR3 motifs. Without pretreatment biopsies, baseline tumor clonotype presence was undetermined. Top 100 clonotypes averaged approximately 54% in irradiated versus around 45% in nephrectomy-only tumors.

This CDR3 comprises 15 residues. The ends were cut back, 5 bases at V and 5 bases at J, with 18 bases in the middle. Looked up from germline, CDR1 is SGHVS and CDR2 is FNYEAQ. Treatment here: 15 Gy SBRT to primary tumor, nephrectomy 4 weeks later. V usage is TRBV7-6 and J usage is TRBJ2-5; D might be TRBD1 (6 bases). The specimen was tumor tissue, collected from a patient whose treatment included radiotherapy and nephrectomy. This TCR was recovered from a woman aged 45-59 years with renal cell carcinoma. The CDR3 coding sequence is TGTGCCAGCAGCGCACGCCTAGGGGGTGCGGAGACCCAGTACTTC. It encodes CASSARLGGAETQYF. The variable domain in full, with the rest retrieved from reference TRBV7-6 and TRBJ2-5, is GAGVSQSPRYKVTKRGQDVALRCDPISGHVSLYWYRQALGQGPEFLTYFNYEAQQDKSGLPNDRFSAERPEGSISTLTIQRTEQRDSAMYRCASSARLGGAETQYFGPGTRLLVL.